This record concerns one T cell receptor beta chain sequence. Its binding antigen is unknown. The record has no base qualities; no much larger clone is one base away. The germline V gene (reference sequence) provides CDR1 SGHNT and CDR2 YYREEE. Inclusive of the bounding cysteine and phenylalanine, the CDR3 is 14 residues long. Of all the DNA, just the CDR3 is kept, 42 bases in frame from base 1. At the junction V is shortened by 3 bases and J by 0 bases; bases outside the gene matches: 2. The data were obtained in a study of cytomegalovirus exposure and HLA in healthy donors (dated 2017 in TCRdb). General notes on the study: An earlier analysis of 587 of the donors reported about 280 Gb of sequence data and 95 million to 120 million unique TCR beta sequences obtained from about 180 million T cells. To predict cytomegalovirus infection status, the study brought together high-throughput TCR immunosequencing, statistical association of individual TCRs with disease status, and machine learning. In addition to the first cohort of approximately 670 subjects, a separate validation cohort of approximately 130 different subjects was used. Among the roughly 380 genotyped donors, more than 70% belonged to the genetic ancestry cluster associated with self-reported Caucasian donors. Among about 400 genotyped donors of the cohort, an average of approximately 220,000 unique TCR beta nucleotide sequences was sequenced per donor, of which about 19% were non-productive. Roughly 300 gigabases of sequencing data and 75 million to 85 million unique TCR sequences made up an early release that covered 640 HLA-typed donors. All discovery cohort repertoires had been generated on a single sequencing platform. HLA typing included class I and class II loci at four-digit resolution. In an earlier analysis of 500 to 650 of the donors, high-throughput TCR beta sequencing was used to judge whether each TCR beta V gene segment behaved as functional or pseudogenic. The number of donors typed differed by locus, with 629-630 for A, B, C, DRB1 and DQB1, around 520 for DQA1, some 570 for DPA1, and 400 to 490 for DPB1. Using immunosequencing, the study profiled T cell repertoires from about 620 subjects and related those repertoires to cytomegalovirus serostatus. Several DR-DQ haplotypes were handled as single units for association and clustering because linkage in the cohort was strong. Rather than using new phenotypic data, the later analysis identified candidate immune exposures from TCR beta sequences and from how often those sequences occurred across donors. A later genetic analysis used genome-wide SNP genotypes for about 60% of the roughly 700 donors, treating that subset as a discovery cohort. Alongside the repertoire data, information on donor age, sex, ethnicity and CMV serostatus was compiled. To study patterns of TCR occurrence, a later analysis re-analyzed previously published TCR beta repertoires from 550 to 800 donors and added high-resolution HLA genotyping. The study aimed to test whether cataloging public T cell receptors could reveal signatures of past pathogen exposure. On the study overall, not on this receptor specifically: At a false discovery rate of 0.05, a later analysis linked approximately 18,000 TCR beta sequences to specific HLA alleles. According to a later analysis, parvovirus B19, influenza, CMV and Epstein-Barr virus appeared linked to several top co-occurrence clusters. The 87-base-pair reads could not distinguish some IMGT-functional V segments, including TRBV6-2 and TRBV6-3, so those segments were excluded. Most TCR sequences were seen in very few donors, while some public TCRs were found in many individuals. In a later analysis, most CMV-associated TCR beta chains were found to appear HLA-restricted, with HLA associations seemingly driven largely by CMV exposure. Presence/absence analyses assumed roughly uniform sequencing depth across donors, an assumption that may not hold. In a later genetic analysis, a missense DCLRE1C variant was associated with V-gene and J-gene trimming of TCR beta chains, and the association was replicated in an independent cohort. A further reported finding was that TCR beta sequences accurately predicted the HLA-A and HLA-B alleles for most subjects in the first cohort. The cohort was sequenced for TCR beta chains only, and without alpha or paired-chain data the features that could be detected were limited. In vitro tests confirmed that a few of the cytomegalovirus-associated TCR beta chains recognize cytomegalovirus antigens. A total of 150 or so TCR beta chains were listed by the study as associated with cytomegalovirus. Because HLA typing was unavailable for some donors at each locus, only the typed subset was used in association tests. In a later analysis, HLA-associated TCR beta chains were found to be more clonally expanded and to have lower generation probabilities than equally common non-associated chains. A later analysis found that TCR association rates varied across HLA loci, with DRB1 alleles showing the most associated TCRs and HLA-C alleles the fewest. A later genetic analysis reported fewer N-insertions in productive TCRs among donors in an Asian-associated ancestry cluster than the roughly 700-donor mean. In both the original and validation cohorts, the classifier was reported to diagnose cytomegalovirus status with high specificity and sensitivity. Linkage disequilibrium might explain the correlated functional status among segregating V segments, but an unknown experimental factor could not be excluded. A cluster of highly shared sequence variants was judged likely to represent a technical artifact of the sequencing pipeline. CMV serostatus was the only immune exposure information available for the cohort. Because counts were too low, seventeen rarely observed V segments, including chromosome 9 orphons, were excluded from the earlier analysis of 587 of the donors. According to the authors, the approach could potentially be generalized to other disease states and immunological phenotypes. Broadly in line with IMGT annotations, most TCR beta V segments showed up in productive rearrangements about 87% or about 30% of the time in an earlier analysis of around 600 of the donors. When HLA alleles, especially DR and DQ, strongly co-occurred, TCR associations were difficult to assign to individual alleles.

In total, roughly 670 healthy bone marrow donors made up the cohort. At the time of sampling, every cohort member was nominally healthy, though immune exposures that went unrecorded were likely present. The donor tested CMV seronegative and was one of the 352 seronegative cohort members. Every donor gave a peripheral blood sample, and the peripheral blood mononuclear cells from that sample were used for TCR beta sequencing. Genomic DNA extraction from the blood cell samples was performed with the Qiagen DNeasy Blood Extraction Kit. Receptors were amplified or captured by the immunoSEQ multiplex PCR assay. For the multiplex PCR, a mixture combining 60 forward primers for TCR Vbeta segments and 13 reverse primers for TCR Jbeta segments was used. A multiplex PCR assay on genomic DNA amplified the CDR3 region of rearranged TCR beta genes. The amplified TCR beta libraries were sequenced on the Illumina HiSeq System as 87-base-pair reads. The original pipeline was this. A later analysis counted tens of millions of unique TCR beta chains across the 640 or so repertoires, and roughly 9.9 million of these chains were shared by at least two donors. A nearest-neighbor algorithm error-corrected the raw reads and collapsed the reads into unique sequences, merging closely related sequences to remove PCR and sequencing errors. To assign V, D and J gene segments, CDR3 sequences were aligned to IMGT reference sequences. Each retained sequence needed at least a six-nucleotide match to both a V gene segment and a J gene segment. Rearrangements were classified as productive when the CDR3 lacked stop codons and remained in frame with V and J, and all other rearrangements were classified as non-productive. CDR3 was defined according to IMGT convention as the region running from the second conserved V-encoded cysteine to the conserved J-encoded phenylalanine. The earlier analysis of about 620 of the donors excluded sequences that lacked an unambiguous match to a single V gene segment. In an earlier analysis of several hundred of the donors, a V segment was called functional when productive rearrangements were above 56.7%, and segregating when the standard deviation between donors exceeded 5%. To diagnose cytomegalovirus status from the catalog of TCR beta chain sequences, a statistical classification framework was built. A later analysis assigned V and J genes by comparing TCR nucleotide sequences with IMGT/GENE-DB human TR gene sequences. In a later analysis, CDR3 sequences and most-parsimonious VDJ recombination scenarios were assigned using the TCRdist pipeline. In a later analysis, every TCR beta chain was defined by the combination of its CDR3 amino acid sequence and its V-gene family, and reads without a unique V-gene family were dropped. As a way to deal with suspected cross-contamination and a sequencing artifact, a later analysis dropped over 550 nucleotide sequences that were highly shared and had low generation probability. A later analysis calculated a clonal expansion index for each public chain from normalized within-repertoire ranks of inferred template counts. A later analysis computed generation probabilities with a VDJ recombination model fitted to out-of-frame rearrangements, and checked the results against IGoR. In a later analysis, TCR-TCR, TCR-HLA and TCR-CMV co-occurrence was scored with hypergeometric tests, and a repertoire-size bias correction was applied to TCR pairs. To estimate false discovery rates, a later analysis permuted the HLA or CMV assignments 20 times. In a later analysis, co-occurring TCRs were grouped with DBSCAN, and TCRdist sequence similarity was added when clustering was performed within HLA-allele-positive subsets. Co-occurrence clustering excluded repertoires with fewer than 30,000 or more than 120,000 public chains, plus five with anomalous nucleotide sharing. The immuneACCESS repertoire file appears here via TCRdb, limited to in-frame rearrangements. These files lack a portion of the clones; in checked studies, under half of the deficit traces to unresolved V genes, and the cause of the others is not known. The D gene and trimming were derived from the DNA, and the V and J assignments and clone size from that table. Across this sample there are fewer than 200,000 clones, with about 75% seen only once. The ten largest clonotypes hold around 4.9% of the sample.

Specimen: PBMCs. The sequence is built from TRBV5-4 and TRBJ2-5; 7 central nucleotides agree with TRBD2. This TCR was recovered from a male donor in good health and CMV-seronegative. The CDR3 loop reads CASSSGLDQETQYF. The DNA reads as follows: TGTGCCAGCAGCTCTGGACTAGACCAAGAGACCCAGTACTTC.